The T cell receptor beta chain under discussion was sequenced for a study of T cell responses to AZD1222 COVID-19 vaccine. General study results and limits: Females outnumbered males among donors, who were mostly white British; clonal diversity was possibly underestimated. Unmutated regions of variants are reportedly targeted by nearly half of spike-specific TCRs. Across the whole spike, CD4 TCRs peaked at regions 160-218 and 743-854.

V dropped 1 base and J dropped 9 bases, with 4 bases sitting between them. The CDR3 length is 11 residues. Sequenced by immunoSEQ multiplex PCR; TCRdb stores in-frame clones only, minus some. The table has some 120,000 clones, 85% to 90% seen once; the top ten hold about 27%. The table lists this clone with a count of one. Its specificity is unknown. V is TRBV12-3 or TRBV12-4 and J is TRBJ2-1; no reliable D call. This sample comprised peripheral blood, obtained on day 0 of AZD1222 vaccination. The source is an adult in good health. The DNA of the CDR3 is TGTGCCAGCAGTTTAGGTCTTGAGCAGTTCTTC. It is translated as CASSLGLEQFF.